This TCR beta chain is from a study of OX40 agonist ivuxolimab in advanced cancers. Overall study: Age averaged roughly 60 years (range roughly 23 to 79), and less than 85% were male. Of the patients, three showed partial responses, one with hepatocellular carcinoma and two with cutaneous melanoma.

Exclusion applied to patients with autoimmune disease history or systemic immunosuppression. Comment on this clone: Its antigen is unknown.

The CDR3 runs to 15 residues. V dropped 5 bases and J dropped 3; count of bases not matched to a gene: 9. Germline V gene lookup returns CDR1 SEHNR and CDR2 FQNEAQ (reference sequence). Measured with immunoSEQ multiplex PCR; TCRdb has only the in-frame clones, and not every one. The profile shows 22,000 or so clones, 85% to 90% of them singletons. The study, taken as a whole, reports: No determination was made of the antigen specificity of the expanded peripheral T cells.

The TCR was taken from an adult with an advanced solid tumor such as melanoma, head and neck, liver or kidney cancer. Sequencing was performed on CD4+ or CD8+ T cells sorted from blood, taken in a trial of the OX40 agonist ivuxolimab. The chain combines TRBV7-9 with TRBJ2-7; 8 nucleotides align to TRBD1. The CDR3 bases are TGTGCCAGCAGCCAACCGGGGACAGGACACTACGAGCAGTACTTC. This sequence encodes CASSQPGTGHYEQYF.